This T cell receptor beta chain was retrieved from a study of healthy donors' naive CD4 and CD8 T cells. Study overall: TCR alpha primers covered all functional IMGT alpha gene variants. Overall study findings and caveats: The study did not address homeostatic proliferation effects in naive T cells.

CD4+CD8-CD45RO-CD45RA+ cells were naive CD4+; CD8+CD4-CD45RA+CD27bright cells were naive CD8+. This CDR3 has 14 amino acids. Germline loops: CDR1 SGHNT, CDR2 YYREEE (reference sequence). V was clipped by 2 bases and J by 1 base, with 9 bases between them. To note about this clonotype: As yet, its antigen is unknown.

TCR libraries were built from about 0.55 ug of total RNA by linear amplification. Original analysis: From 4 to 6 healthy donors, 65,000 to 80,000 rearranged TCR alpha transcripts were sequenced. TCRdb fed the reads into MiXCR, producing one record per CDR3 protein. These V and J calls are TCRdb output, not the study's own analysis. The sample holds approximately 200,000 distinct CDR3 sequences; about four fifths are singletons and the top ten take less than 2.5%. This chain connects TRBV5-4 to TRBJ2-5; D perhaps matches TRBD1 (6 bases). This clonotype originated in a pool of human donors in good health; the sample pools cells from several healthy donors. The source material was naive CD4+ and CD8+ T cells sorted from blood, pooled from several donors. For the CDR3, the DNA is TGTGCCAGCAGCTTTGCAGGGGCCCAAGAGACCCAGTACTTC. Translated, it gives CASSFAGAQETQYF.